The 23 T cell receptor beta chains reported below all come from one sample, sequenced in a study of shared clonotypes between healthy human individuals. Sequencing was performed with immunoSEQ multiplex PCR; in TCRdb, only in-frame clones are kept and a portion is missing. Of some 500,000 clones in the sample, around 95% were seen once. Sequenced sample: naive CD4+ T cells sorted from blood. Subset denoted: CD45RA+ positively selected. These receptors all stem from a woman aged 25 to 39 in good health.

The chain uses TRBV6-1 and TRBJ2-5; tentatively, D is TRBD1 (6 bases). Germline CDR1 and CDR2: MNHNS and SASEGT. The CDR3 sequence is 16 residues long. Trimming pared 3 bases from V and 4 bases from J, leaving 18 bases between. The CDR3 sequence is CASSDTLGTGLETQYF. CDR3 sequence (DNA): TGTGCCAGCAGTGATACGCTGGGTACAGGGTTAGAGACCCAGTACTTC.

The genes are TRBV6-1 and TRBJ1-5; tentatively, D is TRBD1 (6 bases). Trimming stripped 2 bases from V and 2 bases from J, with 16 bases between. Germline loops: CDR1 MNHNS, CDR2 SASEGT. The CDR3 extends over 17 amino acids. The CDR3 loop is CASSERVRGPGNQPQHF. CDR3 in DNA: TGTGCCAGCAGTGAAAGAGTTCGGGGGCCGGGCAATCAGCCCCAGCATTTT.

The chain combines TRBV6-1 with TRBJ1-1, with unresolved D. The V gene lost 2 bases and the J gene lost 1 base, with 11 bases spanning the gap. CDR1 MNHNS and CDR2 SASEGT come from the germline V gene. There are 15 residues in the CDR3. The CDR3 here is CASSELYTSNTEAFF. The CDR3 DNA follows: TGTGCCAGCAGTGAACTGTACACCTCGAACACTGAAGCTTTCTTT.

This rearrangement joins TRBV7-8 to TRBJ2-6; a weak D match, TRBD2 (6 bases). The germline gives CDR1 SGHVS, CDR2 FQNEAQ. This CDR3 comprises 18 residues. V was cut by 3 bases and J by 0 bases, with 15 bases left in between. CDR3 loop: CASSFSPRGSSGANVLTF. The DNA for the CDR3 is TGTGCCAGCAGCTTCAGCCCGCGGGGTAGCTCTGGGGCCAACGTCCTGACTTTC.

This chain links TRBV11-2 with TRBJ2-5; TRBD1 might be the D (6 bases). The J call may be incorrect, as the DNA end agrees better with TRBJ2-7. The length of the CDR3 is 13 residues. The germline V gene has CDR1 SGHAT and CDR2 FQNNGV. The CDR3 DNA reads TGTGCCAGCAGCCAACAACAGGGCTACGAGCAGTACTTC. It specifies CASSQQQGYEQYF.

The chain combines TRBV28 with TRBJ2-1, with a weak D call TRBD2 (6 bases). The V end was cut by 0 bases, the J end by 12 bases, with 9 bases between. The CDR3 covers 12 residues. Per germline, CDR1 MDHEN and CDR2 SYDVKM. The CDR3 here is CASSLWTGLQFF. CDR3 sequence (DNA): TGTGCCAGCAGTTTATGGACGGGACTGCAGTTCTTC.

The chain recombines TRBV7-9 with TRBJ2-7; 10 bases fit TRBD2. J was trimmed by 3 bases and V by 2 bases; bases with no gene match: 4. Germline-derived CDR1 and CDR2 are SEHNR and FQNEAQ (reference sequence). The CDR3 totals 15 residues. The CDR3 DNA reads TGTGCCAGCAGCTTAACGGGACTAGCGAACTACGAGCAGTACTTC. Protein product: CASSLTGLANYEQYF.

The genes are TRBV4-2 and TRBJ2-2; no clear D. The germline V gene has CDR1 LGHNA and CDR2 YNFKEQ. This CDR3 has 14 residues. V was cut by 0 bases and J by 5 bases, with 7 bases left in between. As DNA, the CDR3 is TGTGCCAGCAGCCAAGATACCGGGACCGGGGAGCTGTTTTTT. Its protein is CASSQDTGTGELFF.

The CDR3 region has the DNA TGTGCCAGCAGGAGGAGTCTTGAATTGGACGAGCAGTACTTC. This gives the protein CASRRSLELDEQYF. The V and J genes are TRBV2 and TRBJ2-7; D is ambiguous. Germline CDR1 and CDR2: SNHLY and FYNNEI. CDR3 length equals 14 residues. Trimming left V 6 bases short and J 5 bases short, with 17 bases between.

The chain uses TRBV7-2 and TRBJ2-5, with a tentative D call TRBD2 (6 bases). CDR3 length: 16 residues. The V and J ends lost 1 base and 9 bases respectively, with 21 bases between them. Per germline, CDR1 SGHTA and CDR2 FQGNSA. Here the CDR3 reads CASSLVRGAHRKAQYF. CDR3 in DNA: TGTGCCAGCAGCTTAGTCCGCGGGGCCCATCGTAAGGCCCAGTACTTC.

V and J are TRBV7-8 and TRBJ1-2; D call uncertain. V was trimmed by 1 base and J by 6 bases, leaving 9 bases between them. The CDR3 consists of 13 residues. Per the germline V gene, CDR1 is SGHVS and CDR2 is FQNEAQ. The CDR3 reads CASSLVAGNGYTF. The CDR3 coding sequence is TGTGCCAGCAGCTTAGTAGCAGGCAATGGCTACACCTTC.

This clone came up once. This rearrangement joins TRBV28 to TRBJ2-4, with TRBD1 identical over 8 bases. Looked up from germline, CDR1 is MDHEN and CDR2 is SYDVKM. The trim removed 5 bases at V and 1 base at J, leaving 7 bases unmatched. The CDR3 runs to 16 residues. CDR3: CASSRTGFGAKNIQYF. CDR3 bases: TGTGCCAGCAGTCGGACAGGGTTTGGGGCCAAAAACATTCAGTACTTC.

The chain carries TRBV7-2 and TRBJ2-1, with unresolved D. The germline V and J ends were trimmed by 2 bases and 5 bases, with 13 bases remaining between them. The CDR3 contains 15 residues. Germline values: CDR1 SGHTA, CDR2 FQGNSA. CDR3 DNA sequence: TGTGCCAGCAGCTTAAGGCTTAGGAGCAACAATGAGCAGTTCTTC. Protein sequence: CASSLRLRSNNEQFF. The full variable domain, in which reference TRBV7-2 and TRBJ2-1 provide the parts outside the CDR3, is GAGVSQSPSNKVTEKGKDVELRCDPISGHTALYWYRQSLGQGLEFLIYFQGNSAPDKSGLPSDRFSAERTGGSVSTLTIQRTQQEDSAVYLCASSLRLRSNNEQFFGPGTRLTVL.

This sequence joins TRBV27 and TRBJ2-1, with D possibly being TRBD1 (5 bases). The CDR3 is 19 amino acids. In germline, CDR1 is MNHEY, CDR2 SMNVEV (reference sequence). Trimming cost V 3 bases and J 0 bases, with 21 bases left between them. CDR3 loop: CASSLTTFQGRSSYNEQFF. The CDR3 DNA follows: TGTGCCAGCAGTTTGACCACATTTCAGGGCAGAAGCTCCTACAATGAGCAGTTCTTC.

The chain links TRBV4-1 to TRBJ2-3; tentative D call: TRBD2 (5 bases). Germline-derived CDR1 and CDR2 are MGHRA and YSYEKL. Deletions cut 0 bases from V and 0 bases from J, with 7 bases between. The CDR3 runs to 15 residues. CDR3 nucleotides: TGCGCCAGCAGCCAAGACCAGCGGAGCACAGATACGCAGTATTTT. Its protein is CASSQDQRSTDTQYF.

V and J are TRBV30 and TRBJ1-1, with 7 positions matching TRBD1. The CDR3 is made up of 15 amino acids. Per germline, CDR1 GTSNPN and CDR2 SVGIG (reference sequence). The J segment lost 1 base and the V segment lost 0 bases, leaving 5 bases of the junction unmatched. CDR3 loop: CAWSVQGWGNTEAFF. CDR3 DNA sequence: TGTGCCTGGAGTGTACAGGGGTGGGGGAACACTGAAGCTTTCTTT.

The chain joins TRBV18 to TRBJ2-5; possible D gene TRBD2, 5 bases. Trimming cost V 5 bases and J 0 bases, with 16 bases left between them. The germline V gene encodes CDR1 KGHSH and CDR2 LQKENI. The CDR3 totals 16 residues. The CDR3 DNA follows: TGTGCCAGCTCATTCAGTGGAGGACGGAACCAAGAGACCCAGTACTTC. Translation gives CASSFSGGRNQETQYF.

The chain links TRBV10-3 to TRBJ2-5, with TRBD1 identical over 8 bases. The J call may be in error: the DNA end matches TRBJ2-7 better. From germline, CDR1 is ENHRY and CDR2 SYGVKD. The CDR3 has 13 residues. The CDR3 DNA sequence: TGTGCCATCAGTGGGCAGGGGGCCGGCGAGCAGTACTTC. Translation gives CAISGQGAGEQYF.

This rearrangement joins TRBV13 to TRBJ2-5; D uncertain. The CDR3 length is 14 residues. The ends were cut back, 5 bases at V and 3 bases at J, with 13 bases in the middle. From germline, CDR1 is PRHDT and CDR2 FYEKMQ (reference sequence). CDR3 residues: CASSTSSMEETQYF. CDR3 in DNA: TGTGCCAGCAGCACGTCCTCCATGGAAGAGACCCAGTACTTC.

The V gene is TRBV11-2, the J gene TRBJ2-2; no clear D gene. The CDR3 sequence is 14 residues long. V lost 5 bases to trimming and J lost 4 bases, with 11 bases between them. The germline V gene encodes CDR1 SGHAT and CDR2 FQNNGV. The CDR3 region is CASSRFSGTGELFF. The CDR3 DNA sequence: TGTGCCAGCAGCAGATTTAGTGGCACCGGGGAGCTGTTTTTT.

The genes are TRBV20-1 and TRBJ2-7, with unresolved D. V was cut by 7 bases and J by 6 bases, with 13 bases left in between. Germline CDR1 is DFQATT and CDR2 is SNEGSKA (reference sequence). This CDR3 contains 11 residues. The CDR3 region is CSVPFPGEQYF. In DNA form, the CDR3 reads TGCAGTGTCCCCTTTCCTGGCGAGCAGTACTTC.

The chain recombines TRBV7-2 with TRBJ2-5; D is unresolved. Germline CDR1 reads SGHTA; CDR2 reads FQGNSA. CDR3 length: 13 residues. Trimming shortened V by 5 bases and J by 5 bases, and 12 bases separated the two germline ends. The CDR3 spells CASSPDRQETQYF. The CDR3 DNA reads as TGTGCCAGCAGCCCGGACCGCCAGGAGACCCAGTACTTC.

This clone came up once. The chain carries TRBV19 and TRBJ1-1, with 8 bases identical to TRBD1. The CDR3 covers 17 residues. In germline, CDR1 is LNHDA, CDR2 SQIVND (reference sequence). V lost 3 bases and J lost 5; bases outside the gene matches: 14. This CDR3 is CASSIGQGRRRETEAFF. CDR3 in DNA: TGTGCCAGTAGTATCGGACAGGGACGAAGAAGGGAGACTGAAGCTTTCTTT.